This T cell receptor beta chain emerged from a study of cytomegalovirus exposure and HLA in healthy donors. Across the whole study: A data release that came early held roughly 90 million unique TCRs from HLA-typed donors. Findings and limits, study-wide: Compared with the roughly 700-donor mean, an Asian-associated ancestry cluster reportedly had fewer N-insertions, according to a later analysis. Cytomegalovirus-associated status was assigned to about 170 TCR beta chains. In a later analysis, several top co-occurrence clusters appeared linked to parvovirus B19, influenza, CMV and Epstein-Barr virus.

13 Jbeta primers and 60 Vbeta primers were used for the PCR. Here immunoSEQ multiplex PCR was the method, and the copy in TCRdb shows in-frame clones only, minus some. Found here are about 220,000 clones, 65% to 85% of them singletons; the top ten hold roughly 0.71%. Points on this clone: Its antigen is unknown.

This CDR3 has 14 amino acids. Germline values: CDR1 MNHNS, CDR2 SASEGT. The V gene lost 6 bases and the J gene lost 6 bases, with 18 bases spanning the gap. This clonotype was obtained from a boy younger than 10 in good health and CMV-seronegative. The V call is TRBV6-1, the J call TRBJ2-7; maybe TRBD2 (6 bases). Sequenced sample: PBMCs. CDR3 region: CASRRDLQVAEQYF. For the CDR3, the DNA is TGTGCCAGCAGGCGGGACCTGCAGGTTGCCGAGCAGTACTTC.